The clone carrying this TCR beta chain was seen only once. Antigen: not known. Germline-derived CDR1 and CDR2 are SGHTA and FQGNSA. V was cut by 2 bases and J by 3 bases, with 10 bases left in between. The length of the CDR3 is 14 residues. The sample belongs to a study of shared clonotypes between healthy human individuals. For the study at large: The cohort had two women and three men, ages 18 to 49. Three CD4 naive, three CD4 memory, two CD8 naive and one CD8 memory plate were used per donor.

Here immunoSEQ multiplex PCR was the method, and the copy in TCRdb shows in-frame clones only, minus some. The sample comprises roughly 1,500,000 clones, nearly 99% of which are singletons, and roughly 0.4% rests with the top ten. Whole-study results and caveats: Only a few donors were included, so the genetic and exposure-history diversity represented was limited.

The sequencing sample was made of naive CD4+ T cells sorted from blood. Subset here: CD45RA+ positively selected. The chain employs TRBV7-2 and TRBJ1-2, with D perhaps TRBD1 (5 bases). The TCR originated in a man aged 30-40 years in good health. The CDR3 region has the DNA TGTGCCAGCAGCTTACCAGGGACCTACTATGGCTACACCTTC. This gives the protein CASSLPGTYYGYTF. Using reference TRBV7-2 and TRBJ1-2 for the parts outside the CDR3, the full variable domain is GAGVSQSPSNKVTEKGKDVELRCDPISGHTALYWYRQSLGQGLEFLIYFQGNSAPDKSGLPSDRFSAERTGGSVSTLTIQRTQQEDSAVYLCASSLPGTYYGYTFGSGTRLTVV.